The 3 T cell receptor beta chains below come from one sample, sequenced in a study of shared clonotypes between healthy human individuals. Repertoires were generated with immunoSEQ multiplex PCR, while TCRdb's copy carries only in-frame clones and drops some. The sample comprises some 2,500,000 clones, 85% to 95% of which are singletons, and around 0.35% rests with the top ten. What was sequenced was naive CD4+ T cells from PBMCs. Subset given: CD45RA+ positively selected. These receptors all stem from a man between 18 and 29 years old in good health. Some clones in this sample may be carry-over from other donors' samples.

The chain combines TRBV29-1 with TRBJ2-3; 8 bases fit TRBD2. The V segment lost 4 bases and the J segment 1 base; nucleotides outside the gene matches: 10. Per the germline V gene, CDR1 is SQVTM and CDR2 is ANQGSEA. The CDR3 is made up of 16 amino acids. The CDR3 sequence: CSVGGSAGGGTDTQYF. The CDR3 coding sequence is TGCAGCGTTGGGGGGTCGGCGGGAGGAGGCACAGATACGCAGTATTTT.

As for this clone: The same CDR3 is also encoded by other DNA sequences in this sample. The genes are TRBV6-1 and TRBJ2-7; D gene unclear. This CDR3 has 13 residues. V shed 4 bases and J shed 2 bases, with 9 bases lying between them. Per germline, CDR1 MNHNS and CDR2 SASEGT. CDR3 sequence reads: CASSARTAYEQYF. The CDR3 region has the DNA TGTGCCAGCAGTGCCAGGACGGCCTACGAGCAGTACTTC.

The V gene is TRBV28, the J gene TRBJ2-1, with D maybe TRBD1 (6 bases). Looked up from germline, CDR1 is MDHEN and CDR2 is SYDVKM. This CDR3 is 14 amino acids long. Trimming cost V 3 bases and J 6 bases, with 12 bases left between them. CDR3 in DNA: TGTGCCAGCAGTTTTGCAGGGGCGCGCAATGAGCAGTTCTTC. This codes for CASSFAGARNEQFF. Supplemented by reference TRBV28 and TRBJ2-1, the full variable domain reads DVKVTQSSRYLVKRTGEKVFLECVQDMDHENMFWYRQDPGLGLRLIYFSYDVKMKEKGDIPEGYSVSREKKERFSLILESASTNQTSMYLCASSFAGARNEQFFGPGTRLTVL.